The subject of this entry is one T cell receptor beta chain. The data were taken from a study of blood T cell repertoires in COVID-19. Germline V gives CDR1 MGHDK, CDR2 SYGVNS. V was pared by 0 bases and J by 4 bases, with 5 bases of the junction left unmatched. The CDR3 runs to 15 residues. The protocol was immunoSEQ multiplex PCR, while the TCRdb copy is restricted to in-frame clones and leaves out a portion. This table has 200,000 to 300,000 clones, approximately 89% appearing once. The material sequenced was PBMCs or T cells enriched from blood (not recorded which). This receptor was obtained from a woman between 40 and 55 years old with acute COVID-19. V and J are TRBV25-1 and TRBJ2-5; 7 bases line up with TRBD1. CDR3 in DNA: TGTGCCAGCAGTGAATATCGACAGGGTGGAGAGACCCAGTACTTC. Translated: CASSEYRQGGETQYF.